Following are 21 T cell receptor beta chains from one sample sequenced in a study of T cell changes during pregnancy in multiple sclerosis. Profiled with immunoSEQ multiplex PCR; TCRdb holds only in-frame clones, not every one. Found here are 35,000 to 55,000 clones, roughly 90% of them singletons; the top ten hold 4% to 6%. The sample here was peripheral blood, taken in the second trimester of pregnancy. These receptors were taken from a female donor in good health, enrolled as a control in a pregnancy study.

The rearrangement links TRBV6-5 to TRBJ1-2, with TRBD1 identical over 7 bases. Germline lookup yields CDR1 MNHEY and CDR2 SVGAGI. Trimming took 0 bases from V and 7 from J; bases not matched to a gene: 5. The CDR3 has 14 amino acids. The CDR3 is CASSYSDTGVGYTF. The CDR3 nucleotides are TGTGCCAGCAGTTACTCCGACACAGGGGTTGGCTACACCTTC.

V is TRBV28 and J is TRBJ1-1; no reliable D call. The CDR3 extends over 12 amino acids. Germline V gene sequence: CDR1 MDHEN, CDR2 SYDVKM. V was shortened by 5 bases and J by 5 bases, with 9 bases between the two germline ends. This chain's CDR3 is CASSQYRTEAFF. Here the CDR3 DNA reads TGTGCCAGCAGTCAATACAGAACTGAAGCTTTCTTT.

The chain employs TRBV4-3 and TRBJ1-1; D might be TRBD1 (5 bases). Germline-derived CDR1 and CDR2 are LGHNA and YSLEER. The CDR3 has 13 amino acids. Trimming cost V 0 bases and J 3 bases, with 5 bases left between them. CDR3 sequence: CASSQEGDTEAFF. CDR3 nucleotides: TGCGCCAGCAGCCAAGAAGGGGACACTGAAGCTTTCTTT.

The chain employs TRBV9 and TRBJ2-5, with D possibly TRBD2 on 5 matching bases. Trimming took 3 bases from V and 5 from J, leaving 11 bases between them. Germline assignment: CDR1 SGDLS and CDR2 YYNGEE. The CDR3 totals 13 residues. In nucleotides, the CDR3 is TGTGCCAGCAGCGCAACCGGGGTGGAGACCCAGTACTTC. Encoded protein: CASSATGVETQYF.

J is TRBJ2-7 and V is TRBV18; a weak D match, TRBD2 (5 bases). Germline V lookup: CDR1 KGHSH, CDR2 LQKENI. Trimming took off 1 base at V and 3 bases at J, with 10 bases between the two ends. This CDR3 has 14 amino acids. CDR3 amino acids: CASSPLLGSYEQYF. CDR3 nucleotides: TGTGCCAGCTCACCACTTTTGGGGAGCTACGAGCAGTACTTC. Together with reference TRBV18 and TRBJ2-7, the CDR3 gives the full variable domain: NAGVMQNPRHLVRRRGQEARLRCSPMKGHSHVYWYRQLPEEGLKFMVYLQKENIIDESGMPKERFSAEFPKEGPSILRIQQVVRGDSAAYFCASSPLLGSYEQYFGPGTRLTVT.

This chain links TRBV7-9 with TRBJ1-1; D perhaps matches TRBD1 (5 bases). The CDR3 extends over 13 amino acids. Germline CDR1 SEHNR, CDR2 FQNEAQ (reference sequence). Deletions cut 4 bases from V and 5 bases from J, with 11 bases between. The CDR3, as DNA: TGTGCCAGCAGCTGGGACGCGGGGACTGAAGCTTTCTTT. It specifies CASSWDAGTEAFF.

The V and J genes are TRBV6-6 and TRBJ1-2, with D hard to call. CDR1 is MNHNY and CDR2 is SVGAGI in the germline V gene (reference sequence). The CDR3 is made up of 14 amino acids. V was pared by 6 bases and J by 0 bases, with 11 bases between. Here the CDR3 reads CASRGTATNYGYTF. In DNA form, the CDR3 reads TGTGCCAGCAGGGGTACAGCAACTAACTATGGCTACACCTTC.

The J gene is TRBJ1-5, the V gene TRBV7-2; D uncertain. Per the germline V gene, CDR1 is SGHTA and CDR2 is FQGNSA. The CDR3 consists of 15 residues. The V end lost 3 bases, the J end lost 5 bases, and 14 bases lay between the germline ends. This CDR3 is CASSLAPTTHQPQHF. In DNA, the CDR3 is TGTGCCAGCAGCTTGGCACCCACCACACATCAGCCCCAGCATTTT.

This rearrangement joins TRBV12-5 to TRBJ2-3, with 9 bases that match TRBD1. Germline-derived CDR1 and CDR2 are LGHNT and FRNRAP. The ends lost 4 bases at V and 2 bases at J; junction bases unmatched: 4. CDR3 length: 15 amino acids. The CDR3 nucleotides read TGTGCTAGTGGTTCCGGGACAGGGCACACAGATACGCAGTATTTT. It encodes CASGSGTGHTDTQYF.

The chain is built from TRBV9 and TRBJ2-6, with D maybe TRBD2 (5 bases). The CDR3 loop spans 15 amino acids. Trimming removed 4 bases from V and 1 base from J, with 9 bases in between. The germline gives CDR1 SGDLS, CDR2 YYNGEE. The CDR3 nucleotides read TGTGCCAGCAGCCCGGGCGGGTCTGGGGCCAACGTCCTGACTTTC. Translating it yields CASSPGGSGANVLTF.

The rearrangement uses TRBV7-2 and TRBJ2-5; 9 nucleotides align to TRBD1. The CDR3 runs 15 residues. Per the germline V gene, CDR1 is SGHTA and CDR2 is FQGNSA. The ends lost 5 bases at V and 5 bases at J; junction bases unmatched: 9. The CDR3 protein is CASSRKTGGEETQYF. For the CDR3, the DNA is TGTGCCAGCAGCAGAAAGACAGGGGGGGAGGAGACCCAGTACTTC.

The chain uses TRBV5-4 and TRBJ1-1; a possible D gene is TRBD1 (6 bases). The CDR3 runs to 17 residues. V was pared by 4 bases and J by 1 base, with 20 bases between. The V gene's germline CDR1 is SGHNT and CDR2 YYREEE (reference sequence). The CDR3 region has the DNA TGTGCCAGCAGCCGGGGCGTAACCGCAGGGGAGAACACTGAAGCTTTCTTT. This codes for CASSRGVTAGENTEAFF.

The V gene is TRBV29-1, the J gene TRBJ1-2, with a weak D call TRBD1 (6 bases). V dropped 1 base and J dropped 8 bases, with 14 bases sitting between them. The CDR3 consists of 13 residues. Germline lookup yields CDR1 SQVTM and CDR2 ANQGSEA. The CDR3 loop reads CSVEVRGVGGYTF. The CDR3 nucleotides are TGCAGCGTTGAAGTCAGGGGAGTGGGAGGCTACACCTTC.

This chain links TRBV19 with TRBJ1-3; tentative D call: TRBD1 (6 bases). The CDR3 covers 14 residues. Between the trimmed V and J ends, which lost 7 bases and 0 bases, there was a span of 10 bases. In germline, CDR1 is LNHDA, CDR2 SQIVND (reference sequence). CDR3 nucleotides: TGTGCCAGTATAGGGACACTCTCTGGAAACACCATATATTTT. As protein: CASIGTLSGNTIYF. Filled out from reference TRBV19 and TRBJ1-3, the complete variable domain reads DGGITQSPKYLFRKEGQNVTLSCEQNLNHDAMYWYRQDPGQGLRLIYYSQIVNDFQKGDIAEGYSVSREKKESFPLTVTSAQKNPTAFYLCASIGTLSGNTIYFGEGSWLTVV.

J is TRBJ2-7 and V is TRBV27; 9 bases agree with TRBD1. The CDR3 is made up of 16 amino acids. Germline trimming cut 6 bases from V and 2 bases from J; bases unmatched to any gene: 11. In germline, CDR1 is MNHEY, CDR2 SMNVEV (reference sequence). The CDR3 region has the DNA TGTGCCAGCAGAACAGCGTGGGGACAGGGTCCCTACGAGCAGTACTTC. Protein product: CASRTAWGQGPYEQYF.

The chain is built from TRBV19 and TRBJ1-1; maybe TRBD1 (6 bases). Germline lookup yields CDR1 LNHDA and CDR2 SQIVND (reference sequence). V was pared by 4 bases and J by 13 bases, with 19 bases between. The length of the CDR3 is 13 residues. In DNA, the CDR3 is TGTGCCAGTAGTACGACAGGACGCCGATGGGGTTTCTTT. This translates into CASSTTGRRWGFF.

The CDR3 nucleotides read TGTGCCAGCAGCCCCGGACAGGGGGCGGATTCCACCGATTCACCCCTCCACTTT. This translates into CASSPGQGADSTDSPLHF. The chain uses TRBV27 and TRBJ1-6; 11 nucleotides line up with TRBD1. The germline V gene has CDR1 MNHEY and CDR2 SMNVEV (reference sequence). Unmatched junction bases numbered 15, after V lost 6 bases and J lost 8 bases. The CDR3 runs 18 residues.

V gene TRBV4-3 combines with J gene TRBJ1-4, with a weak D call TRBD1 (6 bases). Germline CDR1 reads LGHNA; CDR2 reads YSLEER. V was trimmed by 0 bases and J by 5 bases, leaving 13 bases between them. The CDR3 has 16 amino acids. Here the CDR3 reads CASSQEPEGVNEKLFF. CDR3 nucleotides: TGCGCCAGCAGCCAAGAGCCAGAGGGGGTAAATGAAAAACTGTTTTTT.

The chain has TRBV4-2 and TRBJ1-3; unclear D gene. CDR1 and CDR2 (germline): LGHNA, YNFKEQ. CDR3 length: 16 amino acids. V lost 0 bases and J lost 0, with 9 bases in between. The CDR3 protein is CASSQDIGGSGNTIYF. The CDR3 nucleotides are TGTGCCAGCAGCCAAGATATCGGAGGCTCTGGAAACACCATATATTTT.

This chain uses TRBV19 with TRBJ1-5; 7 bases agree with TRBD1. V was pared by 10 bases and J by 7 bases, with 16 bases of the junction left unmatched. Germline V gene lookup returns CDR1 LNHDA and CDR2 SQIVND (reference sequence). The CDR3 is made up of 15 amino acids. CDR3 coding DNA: TGTGCCACCACCCGGGCACAGGGGTTCGGGCAGCCCCAGCATTTT. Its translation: CATTRAQGFGQPQHF.

The CDR3 DNA follows: TGCGCCAGCAGCCCTGGGACTAGCGGGACCGGGGAGCTGTTTTTT. It codes for CASSPGTSGTGELFF. V gene TRBV5-1 combines with J gene TRBJ2-2; 12 nucleotides line up with TRBD2. J gave up 5 bases and V 4 bases, and 3 bases lay outside the gene matches. Germline values: CDR1 SGHRS, CDR2 YFSETQ. CDR3 size: 15 residues.